These T cell receptor beta chains were read from a single sample in a study of T cell responses to AZD1222 COVID-19 vaccine. Using immunoSEQ multiplex PCR, the repertoire was profiled, and TCRdb retains in-frame clones only, with some absent. Of roughly 60,000 clones in the sample, about 80% were seen once. Sequences were derived from peripheral blood, sampled 28 days after the second AZD1222 dose. These receptors were obtained from an adult who received the AZD1222 COVID-19 vaccine. The CDR3 runs from the conserved cysteine through the conserved F or W. The D gene is left open where the match is weak. Rows give clone size only sometimes, using once, few, many, or a class for an expanded clone.

V gene	CDR3 length	D gene	clone size	J gene	CDR3 DNA	CDR3 protein
TRBV25-1	14	.	.	TRBJ1-6	TGTGCCAGCGCTCTTGGGCAGGGCAGTTCACCCCTCCACTTT	CASALGQGSSPLHF
TRBV20-1	11	.	.	TRBJ1-2	TGCAGTGCTAACGGAGGTTACGGCTACACCTTC	CSANGGYGYTF
TRBV3-1/TRBV3-2	17	TRBD1	.	TRBJ1-2	TGTGCCAGCAGCCAATCCTGGACAGGGACCGGTGAGGGAGGCTACACCTTC	CASSQSWTGTGEGGYTF
TRBV7-8	14	.	.	TRBJ1-2	TGTGCCAGCAGCTTAGGGCCCTGGGACGGTAGACAACACTTC	CASSLGPWDGRQHF
TRBV6-5	15	.	.	TRBJ2-2	TGTGCCAGCAGTTACTCTGTGGGCCACGCCGGGGAGCTGTTTTTT	CASSYSVGHAGELFF
TRBV6-5	14	.	many	TRBJ1-5	TGTGCCAGCAGTTACGGCAGGGGCGATCAGCCCCAGCATTTT	CASSYGRGDQPQHF
TRBV19	18	TRBD1	.	TRBJ1-5	TGTGCCAGTCGGAGAGACTCTTTAGGGACAGGGCGCAATCAGCCCCAGCATTTT	CASRRDSLGTGRNQPQHF
TRBV5-1	16	.	.	TRBJ1-1	TGCGCCAGCAGCTTGGAAACAGGAGCCGTGAACACTGAAGCTTTCTTT	CASSLETGAVNTEAFF
TRBV6-1	15	.	.	TRBJ1-2	TGTGCCAGCAGTGAAGCCCGGCCCCCTAACTATGGCTACACCTTC	CASSEARPPNYGYTF
TRBV25-1	15	.	.	TRBJ2-3	TGTGCCAGCAGTCCGGGACCACTTGTGAAAGATACGCAGTATTTT	CASSPGPLVKDTQYF
TRBV15	13	.	.	TRBJ2-2	TGTGCCACCAGCAGAGAGCCCACCGGGGAGCTGTTTTTT	CATSREPTGELFF
TRBV19	15	.	.	TRBJ1-4	TGTGCCAGTAGTATAGTAGCGGCCAATGATGAAAAACTGTTTTTT	CASSIVAANDEKLFF
TRBV29-1	15	TRBD1	.	TRBJ1-2	TGCAGCGTTGAGGTTTGGGAGGGGGCAGGCTATGGCTACACCTTC	CSVEVWEGAGYGYTF
TRBV30	16	TRBD2	.	TRBJ2-3	TGTGCCTCGTCCACCGGGACTAGCGGGGGCACAGATACGCAGTATTTT	CASSTGTSGGTDTQYF
TRBV18	13	.	.	TRBJ2-2	TGTGCCAGCTCACCACCGAACACCGGGGAGCTGTTTTTT	CASSPPNTGELFF
TRBV2	15	.	.	TRBJ1-6	TGTGCCAGCAGTGAAAGGACAGCTAGGAATTCACCCCTCCACTTT	CASSERTARNSPLHF
TRBV24-1	13	.	.	TRBJ1-2	TGTGCCACCAGTCCGGGGCTTGGCTATGGCTACACCTTC	CATSPGLGYGYTF
TRBV28	15	TRBD1	.	TRBJ1-6	TGTGCCAGCAGTTCTCCACAGGGGGCGAGGTCACCCCTCCACTTT	CASSSPQGARSPLHF
TRBV5-1	16	.	.	TRBJ2-3	TGCGCCAGCAGCTTGGCCCCGCCCGGGGGCACAGATACGCAGTATTTT	CASSLAPPGGTDTQYF
TRBV5-5	16	TRBD2	.	TRBJ2-7	TGTGCCAGCAGCACACCCCTCCGAGCGGGGGAAAATGAGCAGTACTTC	CASSTPLRAGENEQYF
TRBV24-1	13	.	.	TRBJ2-2	TGTGCCACCCGGGGGAAACCAGCCGGGGAGCTGTTTTTT	CATRGKPAGELFF
TRBV19	17	.	.	TRBJ1-5	TGTGCCAGTAGTATGCGCCGGGTTCTTGTAGGGGATCAGCCCCAGCATTTT	CASSMRRVLVGDQPQHF
TRBV3-1/TRBV3-2	16	TRBD1	.	TRBJ2-5	TGTGCCAGCAGCCAAGAAGACAGGGGGCCACTAGAGACCCAGTACTTC	CASSQEDRGPLETQYF
TRBV28	15	.	.	TRBJ2-5	TGTGCCAGCGCCACGATGACAGGTTTTCAAGAGACCCAGTACTTC	CASATMTGFQETQYF
TRBV7-2	12	.	.	TRBJ1-1	TGTGCCAGCAGCCCCCGGGTTACTGAAGCTTTCTTT	CASSPRVTEAFF
TRBV11-2	17	.	.	TRBJ2-1	TGTGCCAGCAGCCCCCAGCGTAGCGGCCTCTCCTACAATGAGCAGTTCTTC	CASSPQRSGLSYNEQFF
TRBV7-2	13	.	few	TRBJ2-7	TGTGCCAGCAGCTTAGTTGAGGGAGCCGAGCAGTACTTC	CASSLVEGAEQYF
TRBV21-1	17	.	.	TRBJ1-5	TGTGCCAGCAGCAAAGTCAGTCGAGATCAAAGCAATCAGCCCCAGCATTTT	CASSKVSRDQSNQPQHF
TRBV28	14	.	.	TRBJ1-6	TGTGCCAGCAGAGTCGCCAGGGGCGGGTCACCCCTCCACTTT	CASRVARGGSPLHF
TRBV7-9	14	.	.	TRBJ1-1	TGTGCCAGCAGCTCGCTTGACAGCGGGTCAGAAGCTTTCTTT	CASSSLDSGSEAFF
TRBV14	15	.	.	TRBJ1-1	TGTGCCAGCAGCCAAGATTTGTATGGGAACACTGAAGCTTTCTTT	CASSQDLYGNTEAFF
TRBV4-3	16	TRBD1	.	TRBJ1-2	TGCGCCAGCAGCCAAGAGGTCTTTACAGGGGGCTATGGCTACACCTTC	CASSQEVFTGGYGYTF
TRBV11-2	12	.	.	TRBJ2-5	TGTGCCAGCAGCCGTAGTTCCGAGACCCAGTACTTC	CASSRSSETQYF
TRBV7-9	12	.	medium-sized	TRBJ1-4	TGTGCCAGCAGCTTAGTGGGAGGGGAACTGTTTTTT	CASSLVGGELFF
TRBV12-3/TRBV12-4	13	.	.	TRBJ1-1	TGTGCCAGCAGTCCAGGGCTCAACACTGAAGCTTTCTTT	CASSPGLNTEAFF
TRBV5-1	16	TRBD2	once	TRBJ2-3	TGCGCCAGCAGCTTGGGCATTAGCGGGGATTCAGATACGCAGTATTTT	CASSLGISGDSDTQYF
TRBV7-2	15	TRBD2	.	TRBJ2-3	TGTGCCAGCAGCCCCGGACTAGGGAATAAGGGTACGCAGTATTTT	CASSPGLGNKGTQYF
TRBV19	16	.	.	TRBJ1-5	TGTGCCAGTAGTATGAGGTGGGGGGGTAGCAATCAGCCCCAGCATTTT	CASSMRWGGSNQPQHF
TRBV19	16	.	once	TRBJ2-2	TGTGCCAGTAGTGTCTCCGGGACCCGGGGCACCGGGGAGCTGTTTTTT	CASSVSGTRGTGELFF
TRBV5-6	15	.	.	TRBJ1-4	TGTGCCAGCAGCTTTGGCTCCCCGACTAATGAAAAACTGTTTTTT	CASSFGSPTNEKLFF
TRBV7-2	14	.	.	TRBJ1-6	TGTGCCAGCAGCTTAGCGCCGGGAACATCACCCCTCCACTTT	CASSLAPGTSPLHF
TRBV27	14	.	.	TRBJ1-3	TGTGCCAGCAGTCCCGGGACCGACGGAAACACCATATATTTT	CASSPGTDGNTIYF
TRBV3-1/TRBV3-2	15	.	.	TRBJ1-2	TGTGCCAGCAGCCTCGGGGTGGGGCAGGAGTATGGCTACACCTTC	CASSLGVGQEYGYTF
TRBV11-2	15	.	.	TRBJ2-1	TGTGCCAGCAGCTTAGGCCACGGCTCAGCAAATGAGCAGTTCTTC	CASSLGHGSANEQFF
TRBV6-5	13	TRBD1	.	TRBJ1-2	TGTGCCAGCAGTCCCGGGGACAGCTATGGCTACACCTTC	CASSPGDSYGYTF
TRBV28	13	.	.	TRBJ1-4	TGTGCCAGCAGGAGAGGGGGTAATGAAAAACTGTTTTTT	CASRRGGNEKLFF
TRBV6-5	15	TRBD1	.	TRBJ1-6	TGTGCCAGCTGGGACAGCCTCCGATATAATTCACCCCTCCACTTT	CASWDSLRYNSPLHF
TRBV2	13	.	.	TRBJ2-7	TGTGCCAGCAGCCCCCTCACTGAGGGGGAGCAGTACTTC	CASSPLTEGEQYF
TRBV14	15	.	.	TRBJ2-3	TGTGCCAGCAGCCAAGTACCTGGCGGAGGGGATACGCAGTATTTT	CASSQVPGGGDTQYF
TRBV6-5	14	.	.	TRBJ1-3	TGTGCCAGCAGTAGTGAAAGCTCTGGAAACACCATATATTTT	CASSSESSGNTIYF
TRBV5-1	15	.	once	TRBJ1-6	TGCGCCAGCAGCTTGGAGGCAGGGACCTATTCACCCCTCCACTTT	CASSLEAGTYSPLHF
TRBV19	14	TRBD1	.	TRBJ1-5	TGTGCCAGTAGTACGGGACAGGGGTATCAGCCCCAGCATTTT	CASSTGQGYQPQHF
TRBV2	14	.	.	TRBJ1-5	TGTGCCAGCAAGGAGGCGGGGAGCGGTCAGCCCCAGCATTTT	CASKEAGSGQPQHF
TRBV6-5	15	TRBD1	.	TRBJ1-3	TGTGCCAGCAGTTACACTCACAGGGGCGAGGGTACCATATATTTT	CASSYTHRGEGTIYF
TRBV4-2	16	TRBD1	.	TRBJ1-1	TGTGCCAGCAGCCAAGCTGAAACAGGGGCGGATACTGAAGCTTTCTTT	CASSQAETGADTEAFF
TRBV3-1/TRBV3-2	17	.	.	TRBJ2-5	TGTGCCAGCATCCTCCTCTCCCTCAAGGGACCCCAAGAGACCCAGTACTTC	CASILLSLKGPQETQYF